The present TCR beta chain was sequenced within a study of molecular identifiers for immune sequencing clone quantification. This clonotype was observed a few times. Trimming left V 0 bases short and J 3 bases short, with 12 bases between. The V gene's germline CDR1 is MNHEY and CDR2 SVGEGT. CDR3 length: 15 amino acids. Using its own MiXCR run on the PCR reads, TCRdb lists one record per CDR3 protein. The data hold 490,000 or so distinct CDR3 sequences, with roughly 26% observed a single time. The chain joins TRBV6-2 or TRBV6-3 to TRBJ2-7; maybe TRBD2 (6 bases). The origin of this receptor is a human donor in good health. Some libraries in this study had Jurkat cell RNA spiked in. The sequencing sample was made of naive CD8+ T cells from blood, with Jurkat cell RNA spiked in. Described subset: FACS-sorted CD8+CD4-CCR7+CD45RA+ naive T cells. The CDR3 region has the DNA TGTGCCAGCAGTTACTCCGAGACTAGTTTCTACGAGCAGTACTTC. Translating it yields CASSYSETSFYEQYF.